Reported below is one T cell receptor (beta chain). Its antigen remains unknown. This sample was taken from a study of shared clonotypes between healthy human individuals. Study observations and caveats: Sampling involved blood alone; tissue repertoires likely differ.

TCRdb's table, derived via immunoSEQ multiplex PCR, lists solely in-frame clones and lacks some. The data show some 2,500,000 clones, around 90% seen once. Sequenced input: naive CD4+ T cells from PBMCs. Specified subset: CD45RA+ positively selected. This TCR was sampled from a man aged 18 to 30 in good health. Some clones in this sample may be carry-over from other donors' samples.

DNA for the CDR3: TGCGCCAGCAGCGGGGGCCGGGACAGGGCCCCCTACGAGCAGTACTTC. This translates into CASSGGRDRAPYEQYF. The rearrangement joins TRBV5-1 to TRBJ2-7; 9 nucleotides match TRBD1. Germline assignment: CDR1 SGHRS and CDR2 YFSETQ. This CDR3 has 16 amino acids. After removal of 4 bases from V and 2 bases from J, the junction contained 10 bases not matched to a gene. The full variable domain, its missing parts supplied by reference TRBV5-1 and TRBJ2-7, is KAGVTQTPRYLIKTRGQQVTLSCSPISGHRSVSWYQQTPGQGLQFLFEYFSETQRNKGNFPGRFSGRQFSNSRSEMNVSTLELGDSALYLCASSGGRDRAPYEQYFGPGTRLTVT.